This T cell receptor (beta chain) was recorded in a study of OX40 agonist ivuxolimab in advanced cancers. Study information: The patients received ivuxolimab by intravenous route every 2 weeks at 0.01 to 10 mg/kg.

Measured with immunoSEQ multiplex PCR; TCRdb has only the in-frame clones, and not every one. The sample lists under 100,000 clones, approximately 92% occurring once. V lost 4 bases and J 1 base, leaving 7 bases between the germline ends. Germline CDR1 is KGHSH and CDR2 is LQKENI. This CDR3 has 13 amino acids. The V and J genes are TRBV18 and TRBJ1-1, with D uncertain. This specimen was CD4+ or CD8+ T cells sorted from blood, taken in a trial of the OX40 agonist ivuxolimab. The receptor was isolated from an adult with an advanced solid tumor such as melanoma, head and neck, liver or kidney cancer. The CDR3: CASSQTRNTEAFF. Written as DNA, the CDR3 is TGTGCCAGCTCACAAACCAGGAACACTGAAGCTTTCTTT.